This TCR beta chain came from a study of STAT3 mutations in large granular lymphocyte leukemia. Looking at the study overall: Roughly half the longitudinally sequenced T-LGLL patients had canonical STAT3 mutations. Study results and caveats: All newly emerging clones after therapy were STAT3 wild type. Every T-cell large granular lymphocyte leukemia patient had at least one immunodominant TCR beta clonotype. In several patients, dominant TCR clone burden exceeded STAT3 mutant burden, suggesting STAT3 mutation arose secondarily. Sampling intervals varied between patients and samples.

Notes on this clone: The antigen is not known.

The method was immunoSEQ multiplex PCR; TCRdb's version includes in-frame clones alone and lacks a portion of them. The sample carries roughly 11,000 clones, roughly 87% recorded once. The receptor's source is an older man with T-cell large granular lymphocyte leukemia. Some clones in this sample may be carry-over from other donors' samples. Sample: peripheral blood mononuclear cells.

This CDR3 reads CASSLADANYNEQFF. The CDR3 coding sequence is TGCGCCAGCAGCTTAGCAGATGCCAACTACAATGAGCAGTTCTTC. The genes are TRBV5-1 and TRBJ2-1; D remains unclear. The ends were cut back, 2 bases at V and 3 bases at J, with 12 bases in the middle. CDR3 length equals 15 residues. The V gene's germline CDR1 is SGHRS and CDR2 YFSETQ.